The clone carrying this TCR beta chain has more than one count but fewer than ten. The antigen remains undetermined. This record comes from a study of beta chain features in type 1 diabetes. There are 13 residues in the CDR3. Trimming shortened V by 3 bases and J by 2 bases, and 8 bases separated the two germline ends. From germline, CDR1 is LNHDA and CDR2 SQIVND (reference sequence). Study-level points and caveats: Reads derived from cDNA could over-represent cells showing high TCR expression. In these data, an HLA type influence on TCRB rearrangement remained unresolved. Significant though moderate, a shortening of TCRB CDR3s appeared in all four CD4+ subsets of Type 1 diabetes patients.

It was via CD45RO/CCR7/CD25/CD127/CD95/CD27 that CD4+ naive, central memory, regulatory and stem cell-like memory cells were sorted. Every bit of the isolated RNA underwent reverse transcription, so sequencing read expressed TCRB transcripts. Assay: immunoSEQ multiplex PCR; the TCRdb copy retains only in-frame clones and omits some. The data contain 120,000 or so clones, roughly a sixth of them singletons. The sequenced sample was central memory CD4+ T cells from blood. The receptor's source is a man aged 18 to 30 with type 1 diabetes. The gene calls are TRBV19 and TRBJ2-7; no firm D call. CDR3 amino acids: CASSMDGTYEQYF. The DNA for the CDR3 is TGTGCCAGTAGTATGGACGGAACCTACGAGCAGTACTTC.